The 18 T cell receptor beta chains in this list originate from one sample, sequenced in a study of blood T cell repertoires in COVID-19. TCRdb's table, derived via immunoSEQ multiplex PCR, lists solely in-frame clones and lacks some. The sample records 250,000 to 350,000 clones, 84% being singletons. The sample comprised peripheral blood. All receptors come from a human donor with COVID-19, enrolled during active disease. The donor label of this sample is uncertain.

The chain uses TRBV7-8 and TRBJ2-7; TRBD2 might be the D (5 bases). V was trimmed by 3 bases and J by 5 bases, leaving 14 bases between them. In germline, CDR1 is SGHVS, CDR2 FQNEAQ. This CDR3 has 14 amino acids. CDR3 nucleotide sequence: TGTGCCAGCAGCTTCCGGACCGGGGTCCACGAGCAGTACTTC. Translating it yields CASSFRTGVHEQYF.

On this clone: The same CDR3 also results from other DNA sequences found in this sample. The genes are TRBV27 and TRBJ1-5; 8 bases line up with TRBD1. With 5 bases clipped from V and 7 bases from J, the junction kept 7 bases outside the gene matches. Germline CDR1 reads MNHEY; CDR2 reads SMNVEV (reference sequence). The CDR3 length is 14 residues. The CDR3 reads CASSLGTGRQPQHF. The CDR3 region has the DNA TGTGCCAGCAGTCTAGGGACAGGACGCCAGCCCCAGCATTTT.

The chain recombines TRBV28 with TRBJ2-1, with 7 bases that match TRBD2. From germline, CDR1 is MDHEN and CDR2 SYDVKM. The ends lost 3 bases at V and 0 bases at J; junction bases unmatched: 8. The CDR3 is made up of 17 amino acids. CDR3 sequence reads: CASSFPPGGSSYNEQFF. The CDR3 nucleotides read TGTGCCAGCAGTTTCCCCCCTGGCGGGAGCTCCTACAATGAGCAGTTCTTC.

The rearrangement links TRBV2 to TRBJ2-7; D is ambiguous. V shed 0 bases and J shed 0 bases, with 9 bases lying between them. CDR3 size: 15 residues. Germline V gene lookup returns CDR1 SNHLY and CDR2 FYNNEI. CDR3 in amino acids: CASSEAALFSYEQYF. For the CDR3, the DNA is TGTGCCAGCAGTGAAGCAGCCCTTTTCTCCTACGAGCAGTACTTC.

V is TRBV28 and J is TRBJ1-2; TRBD1 agrees at 8 bases. This CDR3 has 15 amino acids. Germline-derived CDR1 and CDR2 are MDHEN and SYDVKM. Trimming took 2 bases from V and 4 from J; bases not matched to a gene: 6. CDR3 in amino acids: CASSLMAGGVYGYTF. The DNA for the CDR3 is TGTGCCAGCAGTTTAATGGCAGGGGGCGTCTATGGCTACACCTTC.

This chain uses TRBV15 with TRBJ1-2; no clear D gene. Germline V gene sequence: CDR1 LNHNV, CDR2 YYDKDF (reference sequence). V was clipped by 6 bases and J by 1 base, with 15 bases between them. This CDR3 has 15 residues. CDR3 amino acids: CATSPHGWSNYGYTF. CDR3 sequence (DNA): TGTGCCACCAGTCCTCATGGGTGGAGTAACTATGGCTACACCTTC.

The chain carries TRBV7-2 and TRBJ1-4, with TRBD1 matching 7 bases. Per germline, CDR1 SGHTA and CDR2 FQGNSA. The CDR3 runs 14 residues. V dropped 5 bases and J dropped 10; count of bases not matched to a gene: 10. The CDR3, as DNA: TGTGCCAGCAGCCAAGGGACACCAGGGGGAAAACTGTTTTTT. Translated: CASSQGTPGGKLFF. The whole variable domain, remainder taken from reference TRBV7-2 and TRBJ1-4, is GAGVSQSPSNKVTEKGKDVELRCDPISGHTALYWYRQSLGQGLEFLIYFQGNSAPDKSGLPSDRFSAERTGGSVSTLTIQRTQQEDSAVYLCASSQGTPGGKLFFGSGTQLSVL.

The chain uses TRBV5-1 and TRBJ2-3; 7 bases are a match to TRBD1. Looked up from germline, CDR1 is SGHRS and CDR2 is YFSETQ. The length of the CDR3 is 14 residues. The trim removed 5 bases at V and 2 bases at J, leaving 5 bases unmatched. The CDR3 is CASRPGQATDTQYF. As DNA, the CDR3 is TGCGCCAGCAGGCCCGGACAGGCCACAGATACGCAGTATTTT.

The chain recombines TRBV2 with TRBJ2-3, with 13 positions matching TRBD2. The CDR3 consists of 16 residues. V was clipped by 6 bases and J by 4 bases; unmatched bases: 7. CDR1 is SNHLY, CDR2 FYNNEI, per germline. The chain's CDR3 is CASSPWTSGSADTQYF. The CDR3 DNA follows: TGTGCCAGCAGCCCCTGGACTAGCGGGAGTGCAGATACGCAGTATTTT. Drawing the rest from reference TRBV2 and TRBJ2-3, the complete variable domain is EPEVTQTPSHQVTQMGQEVILRCVPISNHLYFYWYRQILGQKVEFLVSFYNNEISEKSEIFDDQFSVERPDGSNFTLKIRSTKLEDSAMYFCASSPWTSGSADTQYFGPGTRLTVL.

This chain links TRBV28 with TRBJ1-1; TRBD1 agrees at 8 bases. The junction had 10 bases not matched to a gene; V was cut back by 6 bases and J by 4 bases. There are 15 residues in the CDR3. Germline V gene data show CDR1 as MDHEN and CDR2 as SYDVKM. The chain's CDR3 is CASSPPGQVITEAFF. DNA for the CDR3: TGTGCCAGCAGCCCGCCGGGACAGGTAATCACTGAAGCTTTCTTT. The full variable domain, completed using reference TRBV28 and TRBJ1-1, is DVKVTQSSRYLVKRTGEKVFLECVQDMDHENMFWYRQDPGLGLRLIYFSYDVKMKEKGDIPEGYSVSREKKERFSLILESASTNQTSMYLCASSPPGQVITEAFFGQGTRLTVV.

The chain employs TRBV7-3 and TRBJ2-1; 16 bases match TRBD2. The germline V gene has CDR1 SGHTA and CDR2 FQGTGA. The V gene end was trimmed by 0 bases and the J gene end by 7 bases; junction bases not matched to a gene: 6. The CDR3 has 18 residues. The DNA of the CDR3 is TGTGCCAGCAGCTTAACGGGGACTAGCGGGAGGGCCGGGAATGAGCAGTTCTTC. This codes for CASSLTGTSGRAGNEQFF.

This chain joins TRBV6-2 or TRBV6-3 and TRBJ2-2; D gene unclear. The germline CDR1 and CDR2 sequences are MNHEY and SVGEGT. CDR3 length equals 15 residues. Trimming pared 2 bases from V and 6 bases from J, leaving 13 bases between. CDR3 sequence reads: CASSYVGSMAGELFF. CDR3 nucleotide sequence: TGTGCCAGCAGTTACGTGGGCTCTATGGCCGGGGAGCTGTTTTTT.

The rearrangement uses TRBV5-6 and TRBJ1-1; D is ambiguous. V was shortened by 5 bases and J by 11 bases, with 22 bases between the two germline ends. Germline V CDR1 and CDR2: SGHDT, YYEEEE. The CDR3 covers 14 residues. The CDR3 here is CASSSVPGSPRAFF. The CDR3 DNA is TGTGCCAGCAGTTCTGTCCCGGGGAGCCCCAGGGCTTTCTTT.

In its sample, this clone was seen once. The chain joins TRBV2 to TRBJ2-2, with a possible D match to TRBD1 (5 bases). This CDR3 has 15 residues. Germline CDR1 and CDR2: SNHLY and FYNNEI. Trimming stripped 0 bases from V and 4 bases from J, with 9 bases between. The CDR3 nucleotides are TGTGCCAGCAGTGAAGCGCAGGGTATCACCGGGGAGCTGTTTTTT. The encoded protein is CASSEAQGITGELFF.

The gene calls are TRBV10-3 and TRBJ1-3, with D maybe TRBD1 (6 bases). Between the trimmed V and J ends, which lost 5 bases and 4 bases, there was a span of 12 bases. The CDR3 consists of 14 residues. Germline CDR1 reads ENHRY; CDR2 reads SYGVKD. DNA for the CDR3: TGTGCCATCAGTCCAGGGGCCGACGGAAACACCATATATTTT. The encoded protein is CAISPGADGNTIYF.

A single count supports this clone. V and J are TRBV5-8 and TRBJ1-1, with unresolved D. The V end was cut by 2 bases, the J end by 3 bases, with 5 bases between. Per germline, CDR1 SGHTS and CDR2 YDEGEE. CDR3 length: 12 amino acids. The CDR3 region has the DNA TGTGCCAGCAGCTTTGGCTACACTGAAGCTTTCTTT. Translating it yields CASSFGYTEAFF.

The chain carries TRBV18 and TRBJ2-3; TRBD1 agrees at 9 bases. After removal of 2 bases from V and 12 bases from J, the junction contained 6 bases not matched to a gene. CDR3 size: 13 residues. Germline loops: CDR1 KGHSH, CDR2 LQKENI. The CDR3: CASSPEMGQGQYF. The DNA of the CDR3 is TGTGCCAGCTCACCAGAAATGGGACAGGGTCAGTATTTT.

This clone was recorded once. The chain has TRBV7-2 and TRBJ2-7; 12 bases are a match to TRBD2. Germline-derived CDR1 and CDR2 are SGHTA and FQGNSA. This CDR3 spans 16 amino acids. V lost 1 base and J lost 5; bases outside the gene matches: 6. CDR3 in DNA: TGTGCCAGCAGCTTAGACCTAGCGGGAGGGATCCACGAGCAGTACTTC. Translating it yields CASSLDLAGGIHEQYF. The full variable domain, in which reference TRBV7-2 and TRBJ2-7 provide the parts outside the CDR3, is GAGVSQSPSNKVTEKGKDVELRCDPISGHTALYWYRQSLGQGLEFLIYFQGNSAPDKSGLPSDRFSAERTGGSVSTLTIQRTQQEDSAVYLCASSLDLAGGIHEQYFGPGTRLTVT.